The 32 T cell receptor beta chains given below trace back to one sample, sequenced in a study of blood T cell repertoires in COVID-19. Measured with immunoSEQ multiplex PCR; TCRdb has only the in-frame clones, and not every one. Among about 330,000 clones listed, roughly 90% were seen once. The sequencing input was PBMCs or T cells enriched from blood (not recorded which). These receptors originate from a woman aged 25 to 45 who had recovered from COVID-19.

The chain couples TRBV28 to TRBJ1-6; 9 bases line up with TRBD1. The trim removed 6 bases at V and 7 bases at J, leaving 7 bases unmatched. Germline V gene sequence: CDR1 MDHEN, CDR2 SYDVKM. This CDR3 is built from 15 residues. In DNA form, the CDR3 reads TGTGCCAGCAGCCCAACCGGACAGGGGAATTCACCCCTCCACTTT. This translates into CASSPTGQGNSPLHF.

The chain recombines TRBV2 with TRBJ2-5, with 9 bases that match TRBD2. The V segment lost 7 bases and the J segment 1 base; nucleotides outside the gene matches: 4. Germline V gene data show CDR1 as SNHLY and CDR2 as FYNNEI. This CDR3 comprises 14 residues. The CDR3 bases are TGTGCCAGCAAGGTAGCGGGAGTCCAAGAGACCCAGTACTTC. Its protein is CASKVAGVQETQYF. The full variable domain, with the rest looked up from reference TRBV2 and TRBJ2-5, is EPEVTQTPSHQVTQMGQEVILRCVPISNHLYFYWYRQILGQKVEFLVSFYNNEISEKSEIFDDQFSVERPDGSNFTLKIRSTKLEDSAMYFCASKVAGVQETQYFGPGTRLLVL.

The CDR3 DNA sequence: TGTGCCAGCAGCTCCCGAGAGAAGCGGCTCACCTACAATGAGCAGTTCTTC. Protein: CASSSREKRLTYNEQFF. The chain employs TRBV7-8 and TRBJ2-1; possible D gene TRBD2, 5 bases. The CDR3 sequence is 17 residues long. The germline V and J ends were trimmed by 4 bases and 2 bases, with 18 bases remaining between them. The germline V gene encodes CDR1 SGHVS and CDR2 FQNEAQ.

The chain carries TRBV9 and TRBJ2-3; 12 nucleotides agree with TRBD2. Trimming cost V 0 bases and J 6 bases; bases outside gene matches: 2. Germline values: CDR1 SGDLS, CDR2 YYNGEE. The CDR3 runs 15 residues. The CDR3 DNA is TGTGCCAGCAGCGTAGGGACTAGCGGGATGGATACGCAGTATTTT. This translates into CASSVGTSGMDTQYF.

The chain has TRBV18 and TRBJ1-6; TRBD1 agrees at 7 bases. The V segment lost 4 bases and the J segment 7 bases; nucleotides outside the gene matches: 7. Germline assignment: CDR1 KGHSH and CDR2 LQKENI. The CDR3 loop spans 15 amino acids. For the CDR3, the DNA is TGTGCCAGCTCACGAGACAGGGCGGAGAATTCACCCCTCCACTTT. This encodes CASSRDRAENSPLHF.

The chain employs TRBV5-5 and TRBJ1-1; D may be TRBD1 (5 bases). Trimming stripped 1 base from V and 3 bases from J, with 10 bases between. This CDR3 spans 14 amino acids. CDR1 is SGHKS and CDR2 is YYEKEE in the germline V gene (reference sequence). CDR3 region: CASSLQGAYTEAFF. For the CDR3, the DNA is TGTGCCAGCAGCTTGCAGGGCGCGTACACTGAAGCTTTCTTT.

The chain is built from TRBV27 and TRBJ2-7; D unclear. The germline V gene has CDR1 MNHEY and CDR2 SMNVEV (reference sequence). This CDR3 has 15 residues. V shed 3 bases and J shed 0 bases, with 12 bases lying between them. The CDR3 region is CASSFYDSSSYEQYF. Written as DNA, the CDR3 is TGTGCCAGCAGTTTCTACGACTCCAGCTCCTACGAGCAGTACTTC.

This clone occurred once. The rearrangement uses TRBV28 and TRBJ1-2; 9 bases fit TRBD1. The germline gives CDR1 MDHEN, CDR2 SYDVKM. CDR3 size: 15 residues. V lost 3 bases and J lost 7; bases outside the gene matches: 9. As DNA, the CDR3 is TGTGCCAGCAGTTTCGTCGGGACAGGGAGGGGTGGCTACACCTTC. It specifies CASSFVGTGRGGYTF.

The chain joins TRBV2 to TRBJ1-2, with D possibly TRBD1 on 5 matching bases. V was pared by 1 base and J by 5 bases, with 8 bases between. This CDR3 comprises 13 residues. Germline loops: CDR1 SNHLY, CDR2 FYNNEI. The DNA for the CDR3 is TGTGCCAGCAGTGAAGAAGGGACTTATGGCTACACCTTC. Its translation is CASSEEGTYGYTF.

The chain has TRBV6-5 and TRBJ2-7, with unresolved D. Germline CDR1 is MNHEY and CDR2 is SVGAGI. This CDR3 region has 15 residues. The ends were cut back, 0 bases at V and 2 bases at J, with 11 bases in the middle. CDR3 coding DNA: TGTGCCAGCAGTTACTCGGGCAGCTTTGCCTACGAGCAGTACTTC. It translates to CASSYSGSFAYEQYF.

The J gene is TRBJ1-1, the V gene TRBV6-2 or TRBV6-3, with 7 bases matching TRBD1. Losses at the gene ends were 2 bases for V and 11 bases for J; bases not matched to a gene: 11. The length of the CDR3 is 14 residues. CDR1 MNHEY and CDR2 SVGEGT come from the germline V gene. The CDR3 region is CASSYPNTGAPAFF. CDR3 DNA: TGTGCCAGCAGTTACCCAAACACAGGGGCTCCGGCTTTCTTT.

The gene calls are TRBV6-2 or TRBV6-3 and TRBJ2-4, with a possible D match to TRBD2 (5 bases). The germline gives CDR1 MNHEY, CDR2 SVGEGT. With 4 bases removed from V and 4 bases from J, the gap between germline ends came to 14 bases. This CDR3 is 15 amino acids long. CDR3 nucleotide sequence: TGTGCCAGCAGTTGGAGCGGCCACGTAAAAAACATTCAGTACTTC. It codes for CASSWSGHVKNIQYF.

The V and J genes are TRBV28 and TRBJ2-7; D is perhaps TRBD1 (6 bases). V lost 2 bases and J 5 bases, leaving 16 bases between the germline ends. CDR3 length: 15 residues. Germline loops: CDR1 MDHEN, CDR2 SYDVKM. The CDR3 coding sequence is TGTGCCAGCAGTTTACCCGACAGGTTTGGGAACGAGCAGTACTTC. Protein: CASSLPDRFGNEQYF.

The chain employs TRBV27 and TRBJ1-1, with 10 bases lining up with TRBD1. The ends lost 0 bases at V and 1 base at J; junction bases unmatched: 14. Germline V gives CDR1 MNHEY, CDR2 SMNVEV (reference sequence). This CDR3 region has 20 residues. The chain's CDR3 is CASSLSPRWEGQGENTEAFF. For the CDR3, the DNA is TGTGCCAGCAGTTTATCCCCCAGGTGGGAAGGACAGGGGGAGAACACTGAAGCTTTCTTT.

The chain links TRBV27 to TRBJ1-2, with 7 bases fitting TRBD1. V shed 5 bases and J 8 bases; nucleotides not matched to a gene: 8. The CDR3 has 13 amino acids. The germline CDR1 and CDR2 sequences are MNHEY and SMNVEV (reference sequence). CDR3 in amino acids: CASSLQGERGYTF. The CDR3 nucleotides are TGTGCCAGCAGTCTCCAGGGGGAACGCGGCTACACCTTC.

The J gene is TRBJ2-2, the V gene TRBV7-3; D is perhaps TRBD1 (6 bases). This CDR3 comprises 17 residues. The germline V gene encodes CDR1 SGHTA and CDR2 FQGTGA. Trimming shortened V by 4 bases and J by 1 base, and 16 bases separated the two germline ends. In DNA, the CDR3 is TGTGCCAGCAGCTCGACTCCGGGACACCGGAACACCGGGGAGCTGTTTTTT. Its protein is CASSSTPGHRNTGELFF.

The chain combines TRBV18 with TRBJ1-4, with 7 bases identical to TRBD1. Trimming took 6 bases from V and 6 from J; bases not matched to a gene: 10. The V gene's germline CDR1 is KGHSH and CDR2 LQKENI. The CDR3 has 15 amino acids. CDR3 coding DNA: TGTGCCAGCTCCCCCAGACAGGGCAGGGATGAAAAACTGTTTTTT. It yields the protein CASSPRQGRDEKLFF.

The chain has TRBV12-3 or TRBV12-4 and TRBJ1-3; D call uncertain. The CDR3 is 13 residues long. V was pared by 7 bases and J by 0 bases, with 7 bases between. The CDR3 DNA follows: TGTGCCAGCACCCTTTACTCTGGAAACACCATATATTTT. Its protein product is CASTLYSGNTIYF.

The rearrangement joins TRBV6-2 or TRBV6-3 to TRBJ2-1, with D perhaps TRBD1 (5 bases). In germline, CDR1 is MNHEY, CDR2 SVGEGT. V was trimmed by 5 bases and J by 7 bases, leaving 24 bases between them. The length of the CDR3 is 17 residues. Here the CDR3 DNA reads TGTGCCAGCAGTCTCCTACGCGGACAACTGAAGAGAAATGAGCAGTTCTTC. Translating it yields CASSLLRGQLKRNEQFF.

The chain carries TRBV6-6 and TRBJ1-2, with 8 nucleotides matching TRBD1. Germline assignment: CDR1 MNHNY and CDR2 SVGAGI (reference sequence). CDR3 length equals 14 residues. V lost 10 bases and J lost 3; bases outside the gene matches: 10. The CDR3 DNA is TGTGCCACCGCCACTGGACAGGGAGACTATGGCTACACCTTC. Translation gives CATATGQGDYGYTF.

The V call is TRBV18, the J call TRBJ2-1; D is undetermined. V gave up 0 bases and J gave up 6 bases, with 9 bases separating them. The CDR3 loop spans 14 amino acids. CDR1 KGHSH and CDR2 LQKENI come from the germline V gene. CDR3 region: CASSPPFTGNEQFF. Here the CDR3 DNA reads TGTGCCAGCTCACCACCCTTCACGGGCAATGAGCAGTTCTTC.

The chain couples TRBV9 to TRBJ2-5; 12 nucleotides align to TRBD2. The V and J ends lost 3 bases and 0 bases, in that order; junction bases with no gene match: 6. Looked up from germline, CDR1 is SGDLS and CDR2 is YYNGEE. This CDR3 contains 17 residues. In nucleotides, the CDR3 is TGTGCCAGCAGCGCGCAGACTAGCGGGGGAGACCAAGAGACCCAGTACTTC. The encoded protein is CASSAQTSGGDQETQYF.

V and J are TRBV19 and TRBJ2-5; the match to TRBD2 covers 12 bases. V trimming: 7 bases; J trimming: 5 bases; junction bases outside the gene matches: 8. CDR1 is LNHDA, CDR2 SQIVND, per germline (reference sequence). The CDR3 sequence is 15 residues long. CDR3: CASTSSGGAGETQYF. The CDR3 nucleotides read TGTGCCAGTACCTCTAGCGGGGGGGCCGGGGAGACCCAGTACTTC. Variable domain in full (rest from reference TRBV19 and TRBJ2-5): DGGITQSPKYLFRKEGQNVTLSCEQNLNHDAMYWYRQDPGQGLRLIYYSQIVNDFQKGDIAEGYSVSREKKESFPLTVTSAQKNPTAFYLCASTSSGGAGETQYFGPGTRLLVL.

The chain links TRBV5-1 to TRBJ1-1; TRBD1 matches at 9 bases. Germline lookup yields CDR1 SGHRS and CDR2 YFSETQ. V was pared by 4 bases and J by 0 bases, with 7 bases of the junction left unmatched. The CDR3 spans 16 residues. DNA of the CDR3: TGCGCCAGCAGCACCTCCGGGACAGGGATGAACACTGAAGCTTTCTTT. Its protein product is CASSTSGTGMNTEAFF.

The chain employs TRBV5-1 and TRBJ1-1; D call uncertain. Germline CDR1 and CDR2: SGHRS and YFSETQ. V shed 4 bases and J shed 2 bases, with 18 bases lying between them. The CDR3 consists of 16 residues. The CDR3 region has the DNA TGCGCCAGCAGCCTGGCCGGGGATTATAGAAACACTGAAGCTTTCTTT. The encoded protein is CASSLAGDYRNTEAFF. The complete variable domain, with remaining parts taken from reference TRBV5-1 and TRBJ1-1, reads KAGVTQTPRYLIKTRGQQVTLSCSPISGHRSVSWYQQTPGQGLQFLFEYFSETQRNKGNFPGRFSGRQFSNSRSEMNVSTLELGDSALYLCASSLAGDYRNTEAFFGQGTRLTVV.

The gene calls are TRBV6-5 and TRBJ2-3; D is perhaps TRBD1 (6 bases). Per germline, CDR1 MNHEY and CDR2 SVGAGI. The CDR3 has 15 residues. The germline V and J ends were trimmed by 6 bases and 2 bases, with 15 bases remaining between them. CDR3 in amino acids: CASRQGTITTDTQYF. In DNA form, the CDR3 reads TGTGCCAGCAGACAGGGAACGATAACCACAGATACGCAGTATTTT.

V is TRBV3-1 (or the pseudogene TRBV3-2) and J is TRBJ2-3, with D possibly matching TRBD2 (5 bases). This CDR3 is built from 16 residues. The V and J ends lost 1 base and 2 bases respectively, with 13 bases between them. Germline-derived CDR1 and CDR2 are LGHDT and YNNKEL (reference sequence). DNA for the CDR3: TGTGCCAGCAGCCAAGCGGGGAGCGGCTTCACAGATACGCAGTATTTT. As protein: CASSQAGSGFTDTQYF.

The chain carries TRBV9 and TRBJ2-5; 9 nucleotides line up with TRBD2. CDR1 is SGDLS and CDR2 is YYNGEE in the germline V gene. The J segment lost 3 bases and the V segment lost 4 bases, leaving 7 bases of the junction unmatched. The CDR3 runs to 15 residues. The CDR3 is CASSPGVAGEETQYF. For the CDR3, the DNA is TGTGCCAGCAGCCCCGGGGTAGCGGGAGAAGAGACCCAGTACTTC.

This chain links TRBV6-5 with TRBJ2-6; TRBD2 might be the D (5 bases). Germline-derived CDR1 and CDR2 are MNHEY and SVGAGI. CDR3 length: 14 amino acids. Trimming stripped 6 bases from V and 4 bases from J, with 10 bases between. As DNA, the CDR3 is TGTGCCAGCAGGGTAGCGCCAGGGGCCAACGTCCTGACTTTC. This sequence encodes CASRVAPGANVLTF.

The chain uses TRBV7-8 and TRBJ2-7; 8 positions agree with TRBD1. This CDR3 spans 15 amino acids. Germline values: CDR1 SGHVS, CDR2 FQNEAQ. Germline trimming cut 4 bases from V and 4 bases from J; bases unmatched to any gene: 9. Written as DNA, the CDR3 is TGTGCCAGCAGCTCCCGGACAGGGAAAACGTACGAGCAGTACTTC. Translated, it gives CASSSRTGKTYEQYF. Based on the CDR3 plus reference TRBV7-8 and TRBJ2-7, the full variable domain is GAGVSQSPRYKVAKRGQDVALRCDPISGHVSLFWYQQALGQGPEFLTYFQNEAQLDKSGLPSDRFFAERPEGSVSTLKIQRTQQEDSAVYLCASSSRTGKTYEQYFGPGTRLTVT.

The V gene is TRBV6-2 or TRBV6-3, the J gene TRBJ1-4; TRBD1 might be the D (6 bases). The V and J ends lost 2 bases and 3 bases respectively, with 7 bases between them. The CDR3 consists of 14 residues. Looked up from germline, CDR1 is MNHEY and CDR2 is SVGEGT. In nucleotides, the CDR3 is TGTGCCAGCAGTTACGGGACACCTAATGAAAAACTGTTTTTT. Translating gives CASSYGTPNEKLFF.

This clone is a singleton in its sample. J is TRBJ2-1 and V is TRBV10-3, with 7 bases lining up with TRBD1. CDR1 ENHRY and CDR2 SYGVKD come from the germline V gene. CDR3 length: 13 amino acids. With V trimmed by 9 bases and J by 8 bases, 10 bases remained unmatched. This CDR3 is CAMHRGGGDEQFF. The CDR3 nucleotides read TGTGCCATGCACAGGGGTGGGGGCGATGAGCAGTTCTTC.